The 13 T cell receptor beta chains in this list originate from one sample, sequenced in a study of blood T cell repertoires in COVID-19. Using immunoSEQ multiplex PCR, the repertoire was profiled, and TCRdb retains in-frame clones only, with some absent. The sample yields about 480,000 clones, roughly 89% seen once. Sequenced material: peripheral blood. The receptors were gathered from a woman aged 45-65 years with COVID-19, enrolled during active disease.

The DNA for the CDR3 is TGTGCCAGCAGTTACTACCAGGGGATCGTTGAAAAACTGTTTTTT. Protein: CASSYYQGIVEKLFF. This sequence joins TRBV6-5 and TRBJ1-4; D may be TRBD1 (6 bases). Trimming took 1 base from V and 7 from J, leaving 13 bases between them. The CDR3 length is 15 residues. Looked up from germline, CDR1 is MNHEY and CDR2 is SVGAGI.

A single count supports this clone. The chain's CDR3 is CSVGKGADEAFF. Written as DNA, the CDR3 is TGCAGCGTTGGGAAGGGGGCGGATGAAGCTTTCTTT. The J gene is TRBJ1-1, the V gene TRBV29-1; TRBD1 matches 7 bases. CDR1 is SQVTM, CDR2 ANQGSEA, per germline. The CDR3 contains 12 residues. Trimming cost V 4 bases and J 7 bases; bases outside gene matches: 6.

V is TRBV7-2 and J is TRBJ1-5; tentatively, D is TRBD1 (6 bases). The CDR3 totals 14 residues. The germline V and J ends were trimmed by 1 base and 4 bases, with 8 bases remaining between them. From germline, CDR1 is SGHTA and CDR2 FQGNSA. The CDR3 DNA reads as TGTGCCAGCAGCTTAGGAAGGGGGAATCAGCCCCAGCATTTT. Protein product: CASSLGRGNQPQHF.

The V call is TRBV3-1 (or the pseudogene TRBV3-2), the J call TRBJ2-4; weak D call: TRBD2 (6 bases). Germline V CDR1 and CDR2: LGHDT, YNNKEL (reference sequence). The CDR3 totals 15 residues. V lost 1 base to trimming and J lost 3 bases, with 10 bases between them. CDR3 region: CASSQGTGGKNIQYF. DNA for the CDR3: TGTGCCAGCAGCCAAGGGACCGGGGGCAAAAACATTCAGTACTTC.

The genes are TRBV3-1 (or the pseudogene TRBV3-2) and TRBJ1-6; no clear D gene. Per the germline V gene, CDR1 is LGHDT and CDR2 is YNNKEL (reference sequence). The CDR3 has 13 amino acids. V was trimmed by 4 bases and J by 7 bases, leaving 8 bases between them. The CDR3 bases are TGTGCCAGCAGCCCCTACGGGAATTCACCCCTCCACTTT. Protein: CASSPYGNSPLHF.

This chain links TRBV7-2 with TRBJ1-1; a weak D match, TRBD1 (5 bases). The germline gives CDR1 SGHTA, CDR2 FQGNSA. Trimming took 5 bases from V and 4 from J, leaving 14 bases between them. The CDR3 is made up of 14 amino acids. The CDR3 region has the DNA TGTGCCAGCAGCACCTGGGGGGGAGGCACTGAAGCTTTCTTT. This encodes CASSTWGGGTEAFF.

On this clone itself: Other DNA sequences within the sample encode an identical CDR3. This chain joins TRBV5-1 and TRBJ2-7; D is perhaps TRBD1 (6 bases). The CDR3 extends over 12 amino acids. V dropped 2 bases and J dropped 4 bases, with 7 bases sitting between them. Per germline, CDR1 SGHRS and CDR2 YFSETQ. The chain's CDR3 is CASSLQGYEQYF. The DNA of the CDR3 is TGCGCCAGCAGCTTACAGGGATACGAGCAGTACTTC.

This chain links TRBV29-1 with TRBJ2-1; TRBD1 might be the D (7 bases). The germline V gene encodes CDR1 SQVTM and CDR2 ANQGSEA. Between the trimmed V and J ends, which lost 1 base and 1 base, there was a span of 11 bases. The CDR3 has 15 amino acids. The CDR3: CSVEGRDSSYNEQFF. CDR3 coding DNA: TGCAGCGTTGAAGGGAGGGACAGTTCCTACAATGAGCAGTTCTTC.

The chain recombines TRBV28 with TRBJ1-1; 7 bases are shared with TRBD1. Germline V CDR1 and CDR2: MDHEN, SYDVKM. V shed 5 bases, J shed 0 bases, and the junction held 6 bases outside the gene matches. This CDR3 has 15 residues. This chain's CDR3 is CASSPGTVMNTEAFF. The CDR3 DNA follows: TGTGCCAGCAGTCCCGGGACAGTCATGAACACTGAAGCTTTCTTT.

V and J are TRBV4-2 and TRBJ1-2; the match to TRBD1 covers 8 bases. J was trimmed by 1 base and V by 8 bases; bases with no gene match: 6. Looked up from germline, CDR1 is LGHNA and CDR2 is YNFKEQ. The CDR3 is 14 amino acids. CDR3 loop: CASLGRGLNYGYTF. The CDR3 bases are TGTGCCAGCCTAGGCAGGGGGCTTAACTATGGCTACACCTTC.

The chain carries TRBV9 and TRBJ2-1; 7 bases line up with TRBD1. Germline values: CDR1 SGDLS, CDR2 YYNGEE. The CDR3 covers 15 residues. The J segment lost 2 bases and the V segment lost 0 bases, leaving 2 bases of the junction unmatched. The CDR3: CASSVVQGAYNEQFF. CDR3 nucleotide sequence: TGTGCCAGCAGCGTAGTTCAGGGGGCCTACAATGAGCAGTTCTTC. Variable domain in full (rest from reference TRBV9 and TRBJ2-1): DSGVTQTPKHLITATGQRVTLRCSPRSGDLSVYWYQQSLDQGLQFLIQYYNGEERAKGNILERFSAQQFPDLHSELNLSSLELGDSALYFCASSVVQGAYNEQFFGPGTRLTVL.

The chain recombines TRBV29-1 with TRBJ2-7, with TRBD1 matching over 8 bases. Germline loops: CDR1 SQVTM, CDR2 ANQGSEA. V shed 5 bases, J shed 1 base, and the junction held 7 bases outside the gene matches. The CDR3 consists of 14 residues. CDR3 in DNA: TGCAGCGTTAATGGACAGGGTCCATCCTACGAGCAGTACTTC. Translated: CSVNGQGPSYEQYF.

This chain connects TRBV4-2 to TRBJ2-7; 9 bases fit TRBD2. After removal of 0 bases from V and 3 bases from J, the junction contained 6 bases not matched to a gene. The CDR3 has 16 amino acids. The V gene's germline CDR1 is LGHNA and CDR2 YNFKEQ. The CDR3 loop reads CASSQEVASGVYEQYF. CDR3 coding DNA: TGTGCCAGCAGCCAAGAGGTGGCTAGCGGGGTCTACGAGCAGTACTTC.